Below, 28 T cell receptor beta chains from the same sample are listed, as sequenced in a study of blood T cell repertoires in COVID-19. Some clones are missing from TCRdb's copy, which holds only in-frame ones; the method was immunoSEQ multiplex PCR. The sample records roughly 250,000 clones, around 82% being singletons. Sequenced material: peripheral blood. Receptors originate from an elderly woman with active or convalescent COVID-19.

The chain combines TRBV5-1 with TRBJ2-2; D remains unclear. V was cut by 2 bases and J by 6 bases, with 14 bases left in between. Per germline, CDR1 SGHRS and CDR2 YFSETQ. The CDR3 totals 15 residues. In DNA, the CDR3 is TGCGCCAGCAGCTTAACCATTTCCGCAGCCGGGGAGCTGTTTTTT. Translation: CASSLTISAAGELFF.

The CDR3 coding sequence is TGTGCCAGCAGATCCGACAGGGACAACACCGGGGAGCTGTTTTTT. It is translated as CASRSDRDNTGELFF. The chain recombines TRBV7-8 with TRBJ2-2; 7 bases are a match to TRBD1. The CDR3 is 15 amino acids. Germline assignment: CDR1 SGHVS and CDR2 FQNEAQ. The V and J ends lost 6 bases and 2 bases, in that order; junction bases with no gene match: 6.

This rearrangement joins TRBV3-1 (or the pseudogene TRBV3-2) to TRBJ1-5; D not resolved. This CDR3 has 13 residues. V gave up 4 bases and J gave up 5 bases, with 9 bases separating them. CDR1 and CDR2 from the germline V gene are LGHDT and YNNKEL (reference sequence). CDR3 coding DNA: TGTGCCAGCAGCCTGTTATCCGATCAGCCCCAGCATTTT. Its protein product is CASSLLSDQPQHF.

The V and J genes are TRBV24-1 and TRBJ2-1; possibly TRBD2 for D (6 bases). There are 17 residues in the CDR3. V lost 4 bases to trimming and J lost 4 bases, with 19 bases between them. Germline loops: CDR1 KGHDR, CDR2 SFDVKD. The CDR3 nucleotides are TGTGCCACCAGTGACCGCCTGGGGGGAGCGGGTTACAATGAGCAGTTCTTC. It specifies CATSDRLGGAGYNEQFF.

The chain links TRBV4-1 to TRBJ1-4, with TRBD1 identical over 7 bases. Germline loops: CDR1 MGHRA, CDR2 YSYEKL. J was trimmed by 0 bases and V by 3 bases; bases with no gene match: 4. The CDR3 sequence is 16 residues long. CDR3 protein: CASSQRGLATNEKLFF. CDR3 nucleotide sequence: TGCGCCAGCAGCCAGAGGGGGCTTGCAACTAATGAAAAACTGTTTTTT.

The J gene is TRBJ2-5, the V gene TRBV4-2, with D possibly TRBD2 on 7 matching bases. The CDR3 is 15 amino acids. Germline V gene sequence: CDR1 LGHNA, CDR2 YNFKEQ. V was cut by 1 base and J by 4 bases, with 13 bases left in between. CDR3 protein: CASSQVGGGRETQYF. CDR3 in DNA: TGTGCCAGCAGCCAAGTTGGCGGGGGCAGAGAGACCCAGTACTTC.

The chain uses TRBV5-1 and TRBJ1-4; D is unresolved. Trimming cost V 2 bases and J 5 bases, with 10 bases left between them. From germline, CDR1 is SGHRS and CDR2 YFSETQ. The CDR3 spans 14 residues. This CDR3 is CASSLAPRNEKLFF. Here the CDR3 DNA reads TGCGCCAGCAGCTTAGCACCTAGAAATGAAAAACTGTTTTTT.

CDR3 sequence reads: CASSSGHRGKGDEQYF. The CDR3, as DNA: TGTGCCAGCAGCTCCGGTCATCGGGGAAAAGGTGACGAGCAGTACTTC. This rearrangement joins TRBV7-9 to TRBJ2-7; maybe TRBD2 (5 bases). Germline-derived CDR1 and CDR2 are SEHNR and FQNEAQ (reference sequence). The CDR3 sequence is 16 residues long. Trimming took 4 bases from V and 5 from J, leaving 21 bases between them.

Points on this clone: Mismatch with germline at one junction end may stem from a read error. The chain links TRBV28 to TRBJ2-4; TRBD1 matches at 7 bases. From germline, CDR1 is MDHEN and CDR2 SYDVKM. This CDR3 comprises 15 residues. CDR3 sequence: CASSIGGLAKSIQYF. As DNA, the CDR3 is TGTGCCAGCAGTATAGGGGGCCTAGCCAAAAGCATTCAGTACTTC.

The chain joins TRBV5-1 to TRBJ1-4; possibly TRBD1 for D (6 bases). Germline CDR1 SGHRS, CDR2 YFSETQ. The length of the CDR3 is 14 residues. The V gene lost 4 bases and the J gene lost 5 bases, with 12 bases spanning the gap. CDR3 amino acids: CASSPGQRNEKLFF. The CDR3 nucleotides read TGCGCCAGCAGCCCCGGACAGCGGAATGAAAAACTGTTTTTT.

This rearrangement joins TRBV15 to TRBJ1-4; 12 bases agree with TRBD1. CDR1 and CDR2 from the germline V gene are LNHNV and YYDKDF (reference sequence). The trim removed 4 bases at V and 8 bases at J, leaving 8 bases unmatched. This CDR3 is 16 amino acids long. The CDR3 sequence is CATSITTGTGGEKLFF. For the CDR3, the DNA is TGTGCCACCAGCATTACGACCGGGACAGGGGGCGAAAAACTGTTTTTT.

The chain uses TRBV4-2 and TRBJ2-1; the match to TRBD2 covers 7 bases. This CDR3 spans 15 amino acids. V lost 3 bases to trimming and J lost 6 bases; unmatched junction nucleotides: 8. Germline V lookup: CDR1 LGHNA, CDR2 YNFKEQ. Here the CDR3 DNA reads TGTGCCAGCAGCCAGGACTGGGGGGGGTTCAATGAGCAGTTCTTC. This gives the protein CASSQDWGGFNEQFF.

This sequence joins TRBV7-9 and TRBJ2-1; 9 positions match TRBD2. CDR1 is SEHNR and CDR2 is FQNEAQ in the germline V gene (reference sequence). The junction had 9 bases not matched to a gene; V was cut back by 4 bases and J by 5 bases. The CDR3 extends over 16 amino acids. CDR3: CASSSRGGGANNEQFF. The CDR3 nucleotides read TGTGCCAGCAGCTCCCGGGGCGGGGGGGCGAACAATGAGCAGTTCTTC.

The chain employs TRBV18 and TRBJ1-1; 8 nucleotides align to TRBD1. V was pared by 3 bases and J by 2 bases, with 5 bases of the junction left unmatched. Germline CDR1 and CDR2: KGHSH and LQKENI. The CDR3 runs 15 residues. The CDR3 loop reads CASSPGQGDNTEAFF. CDR3 nucleotide sequence: TGTGCCAGCTCACCCGGACAGGGAGATAACACTGAAGCTTTCTTT. The full variable domain, in which reference TRBV18 and TRBJ1-1 provide the parts outside the CDR3, is NAGVMQNPRHLVRRRGQEARLRCSPMKGHSHVYWYRQLPEEGLKFMVYLQKENIIDESGMPKERFSAEFPKEGPSILRIQQVVRGDSAAYFCASSPGQGDNTEAFFGQGTRLTVV.

The sample holds one count of this clone. This sequence joins TRBV27 and TRBJ2-7; 8 nucleotides line up with TRBD1. J gave up 0 bases and V 6 bases, and 22 bases lay outside the gene matches. The CDR3 is made up of 20 amino acids. From germline, CDR1 is MNHEY and CDR2 SMNVEV (reference sequence). CDR3 sequence reads: CASRGTPGTGRPFSSYEQYF. Written as DNA, the CDR3 is TGTGCCAGCAGAGGAACTCCCGGGACAGGCAGGCCCTTCAGCTCCTACGAGCAGTACTTC.

The chain has TRBV28 and TRBJ1-2; the match to TRBD1 covers 8 bases. The germline gives CDR1 MDHEN, CDR2 SYDVKM. CDR3 size: 15 residues. The V gene end was trimmed by 5 bases and the J gene end by 5 bases; junction bases not matched to a gene: 10. The CDR3 here is CASSRASTGAYGYTF. The CDR3 DNA is TGTGCCAGCAGTCGTGCCTCGACAGGGGCATATGGCTACACCTTC.

The chain joins TRBV15 to TRBJ1-3; D is undetermined. V lost 5 bases to trimming and J lost 0 bases, with 11 bases between them. The CDR3 has 15 residues. Germline CDR1 is LNHNV and CDR2 is YYDKDF (reference sequence). The CDR3: CATSPGSGSGNTIYF. CDR3 DNA: TGTGCCACCAGCCCCGGTTCCGGCTCTGGAAACACCATATATTTT. Drawing the rest from reference TRBV15 and TRBJ1-3, the complete variable domain is DAMVIQNPRYQVTQFGKPVTLSCSQTLNHNVMYWYQQKSSQAPKLLFHYYDKDFNNEADTPDNFQSRRPNTSFCFLDIRSPGLGDTAMYLCATSPGSGSGNTIYFGEGSWLTVV.

V is TRBV28 and J is TRBJ2-7; 15 bases line up with TRBD2. J lost 8 bases, V lost 6 bases, and 5 bases had no gene match. The CDR3 has 14 amino acids. Germline CDR1 is MDHEN and CDR2 is SYDVKM. CDR3 in DNA: TGTGCCAGCAGGCTAGGACTAGCGGGGGGGAAGCAGTACTTC. This codes for CASRLGLAGGKQYF.

The chain carries TRBV18 and TRBJ1-1; TRBD1 matches 9 bases. The CDR3 has 17 residues. In germline, CDR1 is KGHSH, CDR2 LQKENI. The V gene end was trimmed by 0 bases and the J gene end by 0 bases; junction bases not matched to a gene: 5. The CDR3: CASSPPGQGVMNTEAFF. The CDR3 nucleotides are TGTGCCAGCTCACCACCGGGACAGGGTGTAATGAACACTGAAGCTTTCTTT.

The chain recombines TRBV7-9 with TRBJ2-7, with 8 bases that match TRBD2. Unmatched junction bases numbered 6, after V lost 3 bases and J lost 5 bases. CDR1 and CDR2 (germline): SEHNR, FQNEAQ (reference sequence). The CDR3 is 14 residues long. The CDR3 sequence: CASSFQRGSHEQYF. CDR3 in DNA: TGTGCCAGCAGCTTCCAGCGGGGGTCCCACGAGCAGTACTTC.

The chain links TRBV5-1 to TRBJ2-1; 7 bases are shared with TRBD1. Germline V lookup: CDR1 SGHRS, CDR2 YFSETQ. The CDR3 covers 12 residues. The V segment lost 4 bases and the J segment 10 bases; nucleotides outside the gene matches: 5. In DNA, the CDR3 is TGCGCCAGCAGCACCGACAGGGTGGAGCAGTTCTTC. This encodes CASSTDRVEQFF.

Only a few counts were recorded for this clone. The CDR3: CASSSLPFTGDSNQPQHF. The CDR3 DNA follows: TGTGCCAGCAGTTCCCTGCCTTTCACAGGGGATAGCAATCAGCCCCAGCATTTT. The chain uses TRBV6-4 and TRBJ1-5; 7 bases align to TRBD1. Germline V gives CDR1 MRHNA, CDR2 SNTAGT. V was pared by 5 bases and J by 0 bases, with 13 bases of the junction left unmatched. This CDR3 contains 18 residues.

The chain joins TRBV11-3 to TRBJ2-5; possibly TRBD2 for D (5 bases). Germline CDR1 is SGHNT and CDR2 is YENEEA. V lost 4 bases and J lost 4, with 10 bases in between. The CDR3 loop spans 13 amino acids. CDR3 loop: CASSYRRGETQYF. In DNA, the CDR3 is TGTGCCAGCAGCTACAGACGGGGAGAGACCCAGTACTTC.

This clone turned up a few times. V and J are TRBV6-5 and TRBJ1-2; 9 bases match TRBD1. V lost 0 bases and J lost 5; bases outside the gene matches: 7. The germline V gene has CDR1 MNHEY and CDR2 SVGAGI. This CDR3 spans 16 amino acids. CDR3 amino acids: CASSYSQPGQGYGYTF. In DNA, the CDR3 is TGTGCCAGCAGTTACTCGCAACCGGGACAGGGTTATGGCTACACCTTC.

This chain links TRBV2 with TRBJ1-6; 9 bases fit TRBD1. Germline CDR1 and CDR2: SNHLY and FYNNEI. V shed 6 bases, J shed 6 bases, and the junction held 6 bases outside the gene matches. The length of the CDR3 is 15 residues. CDR3 DNA sequence: TGTGCCAGCAGCGGGACAGGGATCGGTAATTCACCCCTCCACTTT. Its protein is CASSGTGIGNSPLHF.

The rearrangement links TRBV28 to TRBJ2-7, with D hard to call. The germline V gene has CDR1 MDHEN and CDR2 SYDVKM. V lost 6 bases and J lost 2, with 5 bases in between. There are 11 residues in the CDR3. CDR3: CASSNTYEQYF. CDR3 coding DNA: TGTGCCAGCAGCAACACCTACGAGCAGTACTTC.

The J gene is TRBJ2-3, the V gene TRBV29-1, with D possibly TRBD2 on 6 matching bases. This CDR3 comprises 13 residues. The V end lost 8 bases, the J end lost 2 bases, and 14 bases lay between the germline ends. Germline V CDR1 and CDR2: SQVTM, ANQGSEA. CDR3 DNA sequence: TGCAGCCTTCCTAGCGAATTCACAGATACGCAGTATTTT. Encoded protein: CSLPSEFTDTQYF.

The chain uses TRBV4-1 and TRBJ2-3, with 8 bases aligning to TRBD2. Germline CDR1 is MGHRA and CDR2 is YSYEKL. This CDR3 has 15 residues. V dropped 2 bases and J dropped 7; count of bases not matched to a gene: 8. CDR3 DNA: TGCGCCAGCAGCCAATTAGCGGGGACGGTGAATACGCAGTATTTT. It yields the protein CASSQLAGTVNTQYF.